Below, 14 T cell receptor beta chains from the same sample are listed, as sequenced in a study of Ad26.COV2.S vaccination and SARS-CoV-2 variants. TCRdb's table, derived via immunoSEQ multiplex PCR, lists solely in-frame clones and lacks some. The sample includes some 400,000 clones, roughly 90% seen only once; the top ten take around 1.9%. The treatment: around 19 received Ad26.COV2.S at low or high dose, single or two shots; several received placebo; per-sample allocation not given. Repertoires come from day 63 after the first vaccine or placebo injection. The sample here was peripheral blood, taken in a trial of Ad26.COV2.S vaccine versus placebo. The source is a person between 18 and 65 years old who received the Ad26.COV2.S COVID-19 vaccine or a placebo.

The chain uses TRBV12-3 or TRBV12-4 and TRBJ2-1; TRBD1 matches 7 bases. The CDR3 is made up of 12 amino acids. Trimming took 10 bases from V and 8 from J; bases not matched to a gene: 8. The CDR3: CATQTGLDEQFF. The CDR3 coding sequence is TGTGCCACCCAGACAGGGCTGGATGAGCAGTTCTTC.

This clone was counted a single time. The chain has TRBV7-8 and TRBJ2-2, with 8 bases matching TRBD1. The CDR3 sequence is 16 residues long. V dropped 5 bases and J dropped 2; count of bases not matched to a gene: 7. Germline V gene lookup returns CDR1 SGHVS and CDR2 FQNEAQ. DNA of the CDR3: TGTGCCAGCAGCCATCGACAGGGGCCCAACACCGGGGAGCTGTTTTTT. Its protein is CASSHRQGPNTGELFF.

This clone was picked up a small number of times. The chain combines TRBV6-4 with TRBJ2-1; D might be TRBD1 or TRBD2, each matching 5 bases. CDR3 length: 15 residues. The germline CDR1 and CDR2 sequences are MRHNA and SNTAGT. Trimming pared 0 bases from V and 1 base from J, leaving 7 bases between. This CDR3 reads CASSDSEGSYNEQFF. The CDR3 nucleotides read TGTGCCAGCAGTGACTCAGAGGGGTCCTACAATGAGCAGTTCTTC.

The V gene is TRBV7-2, the J gene TRBJ1-5; 7 bases line up with TRBD1. CDR1 and CDR2 from the germline V gene are SGHTA and FQGNSA. This CDR3 contains 15 residues. V dropped 6 bases and J dropped 1; count of bases not matched to a gene: 6. CDR3 region: CASSSDRESNQPQHF. CDR3 nucleotides: TGTGCCAGCAGTTCCGACAGGGAAAGCAATCAGCCCCAGCATTTT.

In this sample, this clone turned up a few times. This chain links TRBV2 with TRBJ1-3; the D gene is possibly TRBD1 (5 bases). The V end lost 4 bases, the J end lost 0 bases, and 10 bases lay between the germline ends. Germline assignment: CDR1 SNHLY and CDR2 FYNNEI. The CDR3 spans 15 residues. CDR3 in amino acids: CASSGDSRSGNTIYF. DNA of the CDR3: TGTGCCAGCAGTGGGGACTCCCGCTCTGGAAACACCATATATTTT.

The chain uses TRBV7-3 and TRBJ1-4; D not certain. V dropped 5 bases and J dropped 8 bases, with 12 bases sitting between them. The CDR3 totals 13 residues. Germline loops: CDR1 SGHTA, CDR2 FQGTGA. CDR3 coding DNA: TGTGCCAGCAGCCGAGGTGCGGGCGAAAAACTGTTTTTT. Its translation is CASSRGAGEKLFF.

This clone was recorded only once. This chain joins TRBV15 and TRBJ1-4; TRBD1 might be the D (6 bases). Trimming removed 0 bases from V and 6 bases from J, with 17 bases in between. CDR3 length equals 17 residues. Germline V CDR1 and CDR2: LNHNV, YYDKDF (reference sequence). The CDR3 DNA is TGTGCCACCAGCAGAGACCTTCCCACAGGGTGGTATGAAAAACTGTTTTTT. This encodes CATSRDLPTGWYEKLFF.

The rearrangement joins TRBV2 to TRBJ2-1, with 7 bases that match TRBD2. The V segment lost 7 bases and the J segment 5 bases; nucleotides outside the gene matches: 23. Germline loops: CDR1 SNHLY, CDR2 FYNNEI. CDR3 length: 19 residues. This CDR3 reads CASTTEGGLQSNVNNEQFF. The CDR3 DNA follows: TGTGCCAGCACAACCGAGGGAGGGCTACAGAGCAACGTAAACAATGAGCAGTTCTTC.

This sequence joins TRBV6-5 and TRBJ1-1; TRBD1 is a possible D gene (5 bases). Germline CDR1 is MNHEY and CDR2 is SVGAGI. V dropped 6 bases and J dropped 3 bases, with 11 bases sitting between them. This CDR3 region has 13 residues. CDR3 DNA: TGTGCCAGCAGCAGAAGAGGGGACACTGAAGCTTTCTTT. Residues: CASSRRGDTEAFF.

J is TRBJ1-2 and V is TRBV5-8; possibly TRBD1 for D (5 bases). V lost 1 base and J lost 3, with 13 bases in between. CDR3 length: 15 residues. Germline assignment: CDR1 SGHTS and CDR2 YDEGEE. CDR3 loop: CASSLLGRGDYGYTF. CDR3 in DNA: TGTGCCAGCAGCTTGCTTGGGCGGGGCGACTATGGCTACACCTTC. The entire variable domain, with the rest obtained from reference TRBV5-8 and TRBJ1-2, is as follows: EAGVTQSPTHLIKTRGQQATLRCSPISGHTSVYWYQQALGLGLQFLLWYDEGEERNRGNFPPRFSGRQFPNYSSELNVNALELEDSALYLCASSLLGRGDYGYTFGSGTRLTVV.

The rearrangement links TRBV2 to TRBJ1-2; D unclear. Germline values: CDR1 SNHLY, CDR2 FYNNEI. This CDR3 has 13 amino acids. With 3 bases removed from V and 4 bases from J, the gap between germline ends came to 9 bases. CDR3 region: CASSEEVGYGYTF. DNA for the CDR3: TGTGCCAGCAGTGAGGAAGTTGGCTATGGCTACACCTTC.

This clone turned up a few times. Additional DNA sequences in this sample encode the identical CDR3. The genes are TRBV12-3 or TRBV12-4 and TRBJ2-7; 8 bases are shared with TRBD2. The V segment lost 6 bases and the J segment 4 bases; nucleotides outside the gene matches: 5. The CDR3 is 13 residues long. CDR3 sequence (DNA): TGTGCCAGCAGCCCGAGCGGGAGTTACGAGCAGTACTTC. This codes for CASSPSGSYEQYF.

Of note for this clone: The sample has other DNA sequences that encode this CDR3 too. This chain joins TRBV19 and TRBJ2-2; 8 nucleotides agree with TRBD2. Germline-derived CDR1 and CDR2 are LNHDA and SQIVND (reference sequence). The CDR3 consists of 16 residues. V was pared by 3 bases and J by 0 bases, with 3 bases of the junction left unmatched. The CDR3 DNA is TGTGCCAGTAGTATTGGTAGCGGGGCGAACACCGGGGAGCTGTTTTTT. This sequence encodes CASSIGSGANTGELFF.

The chain couples TRBV27 to TRBJ2-3, with D possibly being TRBD2 (5 bases). Germline lookup yields CDR1 MNHEY and CDR2 SMNVEV (reference sequence). V dropped 2 bases and J dropped 4 bases, with 10 bases sitting between them. This CDR3 has 14 amino acids. The CDR3 region has the DNA TGTGCCAGCAGTTTAACTAGTTCCCCAGATACGCAGTATTTT. Its translation: CASSLTSSPDTQYF.